This T cell receptor beta chain originates from a study of blood T cell repertoires in COVID-19. Study processing details: The authors estimated nucleated cell counts from reference gene primer amplification. Sequencing was performed with immunoSEQ multiplex PCR; in TCRdb, only in-frame clones are kept and a portion is missing. The DNA was the basis for D and trimming; V, J and clone size are from that table. Among over 200,000 clones listed, about nine tenths were seen once. The CDR3 covers 15 residues. The germline V gene encodes CDR1 DFQATT and CDR2 SNEGSKA (reference sequence). The ends were cut back, 3 bases at V and 7 bases at J, with 22 bases in the middle.

Sequenced input: peripheral blood. The clonotype comes from a person aged 18 to 30 with COVID-19, enrolled during active disease. V usage is TRBV20-1 and J usage is TRBJ2-7; maybe TRBD2 (6 bases). In DNA form, the CDR3 reads TGCAGTGCTAGTTTGGCGGGACTCCTCTCTAGGGAGCAGTACTTC. Amino acid sequence: CSASLAGLLSREQYF.